One and the same sample provided the 24 T cell receptor beta chains below, sequenced in a study of blood T cell repertoires in COVID-19. The table came from immunoSEQ multiplex PCR; TCRdb's copy has only in-frame clones and leaves some out. This repertoire shows about 150,000 clones, 75% to 90% found once; its top ten account for about 2.4%. The sequencing input was peripheral blood. These receptors came from a woman in her 70s with acute or convalescent COVID-19.

This chain connects TRBV2 to TRBJ2-7; the match to TRBD2 covers 9 bases. The germline V gene encodes CDR1 SNHLY and CDR2 FYNNEI. The CDR3 is made up of 16 amino acids. The V gene end was trimmed by 6 bases and the J gene end by 0 bases; junction bases not matched to a gene: 9. The CDR3 loop is CASREGLATVSYEQYF. The CDR3 nucleotides are TGTGCCAGCAGGGAGGGACTAGCAACCGTCTCCTACGAGCAGTACTTC.

This chain joins TRBV2 and TRBJ1-1; no clear D. The CDR3 contains 15 residues. Germline V gene sequence: CDR1 SNHLY, CDR2 FYNNEI. The ends were cut back, 4 bases at V and 9 bases at J, with 21 bases in the middle. The CDR3 reads CASSGVGSTDLKAFF. The CDR3 nucleotides read TGTGCCAGCAGTGGAGTGGGGAGTACAGATTTGAAAGCTTTCTTT.

The chain has TRBV15 and TRBJ2-5; weak D call: TRBD1 (6 bases). Trimming left V 0 bases short and J 4 bases short, with 15 bases between. The CDR3 has 16 amino acids. Germline lookup yields CDR1 LNHNV and CDR2 YYDKDF (reference sequence). The CDR3 loop is CATSRDPAGAGETQYF. DNA for the CDR3: TGTGCCACCAGCAGAGATCCGGCAGGGGCCGGAGAGACCCAGTACTTC.

The chain is built from TRBV28 and TRBJ1-1; 8 nucleotides align to TRBD1. Germline values: CDR1 MDHEN, CDR2 SYDVKM. J gave up 4 bases and V 3 bases, and 4 bases lay outside the gene matches. The CDR3 is made up of 14 amino acids. CDR3: CASSFSDRGTEAFF. CDR3 in DNA: TGTGCCAGCAGTTTCTCCGACAGGGGCACTGAAGCTTTCTTT.

Only one count was recorded for this clone. V gene TRBV24-1 combines with J gene TRBJ2-1; TRBD2 aligns across 12 bases. CDR3 size: 15 residues. From germline, CDR1 is KGHDR and CDR2 SFDVKD. Trimming took 9 bases from V and 3 from J; bases not matched to a gene: 5. The CDR3 DNA reads as TGTGCCACCTCCTCTAGCGGGGGGGTCTACAATGAGCAGTTCTTC. Translating gives CATSSSGGVYNEQFF.

This chain connects TRBV7-9 to TRBJ1-1, with 7 bases aligning to TRBD1. Germline CDR1 reads SEHNR; CDR2 reads FQNEAQ (reference sequence). This CDR3 has 11 amino acids. The junction had 1 base not matched to a gene; V was cut back by 5 bases and J by 7 bases. CDR3 bases: TGTGCCAGCAGCCGACAGGGTGAAGCTTTCTTT. This gives the protein CASSRQGEAFF.

This chain links TRBV19 with TRBJ1-2; D unresolved. Trimming left V 6 bases short and J 4 bases short, with 12 bases between. CDR1 is LNHDA, CDR2 SQIVND, per germline (reference sequence). The length of the CDR3 is 13 residues. CDR3 sequence reads: CASSTSVLYGYTF. Here the CDR3 DNA reads TGTGCCAGTAGCACTTCCGTTCTCTATGGCTACACCTTC.

This rearrangement joins TRBV6-5 to TRBJ2-7; 12 bases are a match to TRBD2. V trimming: 7 bases; J trimming: 0 bases; junction bases outside the gene matches: 4. Germline loops: CDR1 MNHEY, CDR2 SVGAGI. The CDR3 is 15 residues long. The CDR3 sequence is CASTSGLAGSYEQYV. In nucleotides, the CDR3 is TGTGCCAGCACCTCGGGACTAGCGGGCTCCTACGAGCAGTACGTC.

The chain uses TRBV19 and TRBJ1-4; 7 nucleotides align to TRBD1. The trim removed 10 bases at V and 4 bases at J, leaving 6 bases unmatched. This CDR3 has 13 amino acids. Germline V gives CDR1 LNHDA, CDR2 SQIVND (reference sequence). The CDR3 DNA sequence: TGTGCCACTCAGGGGGTTATTAATGAAAAACTGTTTTTT. Protein sequence: CATQGVINEKLFF.

The sample holds one count of this clone. The genes are TRBV5-6 and TRBJ2-1; 11 bases agree with TRBD2. V was pared by 4 bases and J by 2 bases, with 11 bases of the junction left unmatched. Germline values: CDR1 SGHDT, CDR2 YYEEEE. The CDR3 runs to 18 residues. This CDR3 is CASSLRGRLAGTYNEQFF. CDR3 sequence (DNA): TGTGCCAGCAGCCTCCGGGGCCGACTAGCGGGGACCTACAATGAGCAGTTCTTC.

Written as DNA, the CDR3 is TGTGCCAGCAGCTTAGATCACCTGGCCACAGATACGCAGTATTTT. Its protein is CASSLDHLATDTQYF. The V gene is TRBV7-2, the J gene TRBJ2-3; D gene uncertain. Trimming removed 1 base at V and 2 bases at J, with 10 bases between. This CDR3 is 15 amino acids long. Per the germline V gene, CDR1 is SGHTA and CDR2 is FQGNSA.

The CDR3 region is CAGRSRGGVTGELFF. CDR3 sequence (DNA): TGTGCCGGTAGATCCCGGGGAGGGGTTACCGGGGAGCTGTTTTTT. The rearrangement uses TRBV30 and TRBJ2-2; 7 bases are shared with TRBD2. Germline CDR1 GTSNPN, CDR2 SVGIG (reference sequence). Trimming cost V 8 bases and J 5 bases; bases outside gene matches: 14. CDR3 size: 15 residues.

This rearrangement joins TRBV9 to TRBJ1-1; D possibly corresponds to TRBD1 (5 bases). V shed 1 base and J shed 11 bases, with 21 bases lying between them. Germline V gives CDR1 SGDLS, CDR2 YYNGEE. The CDR3 covers 15 residues. The CDR3 DNA reads as TGTGCCAGCAGCGTACTTGGCAGGGAAAGGGGTGGGGCTTTCTTT. This sequence encodes CASSVLGRERGGAFF.

This chain joins TRBV7-2 and TRBJ2-7; TRBD1 might be the D (6 bases). This CDR3 has 14 amino acids. With 5 bases removed from V and 6 bases from J, the gap between germline ends came to 17 bases. CDR1 is SGHTA and CDR2 is FQGNSA in the germline V gene. In DNA, the CDR3 is TGTGCCAGCAGCGTCAGGGGCGGCCGGGCCGAGCAGTACTTC. Residues: CASSVRGGRAEQYF.

This clone was seen a single time. The CDR3 DNA sequence: TGTGCCAGCAGCTTGTCAGGACACATAACCTCCTACGAGCAGTACGTC. Protein sequence: CASSLSGHITSYEQYV. V gene TRBV5-6 combines with J gene TRBJ2-7; D perhaps matches TRBD1 (5 bases). The CDR3 is 16 amino acids. V lost 1 base and J 0 bases, leaving 14 bases between the germline ends. The germline V gene has CDR1 SGHDT and CDR2 YYEEEE.

This rearrangement joins TRBV5-1 to TRBJ2-6; 8 nucleotides align to TRBD1. Trimming at V came to 0 bases and at J to 0 bases, leaving 8 bases not matched to a gene. Germline V gene sequence: CDR1 SGHRS, CDR2 YFSETQ. This CDR3 spans 19 amino acids. The CDR3 coding sequence is TGCGCCAGCAGCTTGGGGGCAGGGGGCCGCCCCTCTGGGGCCAACGTCCTGACTTTC. Translating gives CASSLGAGGRPSGANVLTF.

This chain uses TRBV13 with TRBJ1-3; 7 nucleotides match TRBD1. This CDR3 contains 15 residues. CDR1 PRHDT and CDR2 FYEKMQ come from the germline V gene (reference sequence). The V and J ends lost 3 bases and 4 bases, in that order; junction bases with no gene match: 6. DNA of the CDR3: TGTGCCAGCAGCTTCACCGGGACAGCGGGAAACACCATATATTTT. It is translated as CASSFTGTAGNTIYF. The variable domain in full, completed from reference TRBV13 and TRBJ1-3, reads AAGVIQSPRHLIKEKRETATLKCYPIPRHDTVYWYQQGPGQDPQFLISFYEKMQSDKGSIPDRFSAQQFSDYHSELNMSSLELGDSALYFCASSFTGTAGNTIYFGEGSWLTVV.

The chain has TRBV5-1 and TRBJ1-2, with 11 bases aligning to TRBD1. From germline, CDR1 is SGHRS and CDR2 YFSETQ. Trimming cost V 0 bases and J 9 bases; bases outside gene matches: 7. This CDR3 contains 15 residues. The CDR3 region is CASSLAGQGASRYTF. The CDR3 bases are TGCGCCAGCAGCTTGGCAGGACAGGGGGCCAGCCGCTACACCTTC.

This clone was seen just once. The rearrangement joins TRBV19 to TRBJ1-1; D might be TRBD1 (6 bases). V was trimmed by 1 base and J by 0 bases, leaving 12 bases between them. In germline, CDR1 is LNHDA, CDR2 SQIVND (reference sequence). This CDR3 comprises 16 residues. The CDR3 DNA reads as TGTGCCAGTAGTATAGGTCAGGGGTACCTGAACACTGAAGCTTTCTTT. This translates into CASSIGQGYLNTEAFF.

The chain links TRBV28 to TRBJ1-6; possibly TRBD1 for D (6 bases). CDR1 and CDR2 from the germline V gene are MDHEN and SYDVKM. The CDR3 length is 15 residues. V lost 7 bases, J lost 4 bases, and 14 bases lay in between. The CDR3 reads CASTLRTVYNSPLHF. CDR3 sequence (DNA): TGTGCCAGCACCCTGAGGACAGTATATAATTCACCCCTCCACTTT.

The V call is TRBV19, the J call TRBJ1-3; D is undetermined. V lost 3 bases to trimming and J lost 2 bases, with 14 bases between them. In germline, CDR1 is LNHDA, CDR2 SQIVND (reference sequence). The CDR3 covers 16 residues. The CDR3 sequence is CASSIPGGHTGNTIYF. The DNA for the CDR3 is TGTGCCAGTAGTATTCCGGGAGGGCACACTGGAAACACCATATATTTT.

This sequence joins TRBV5-1 and TRBJ1-3; TRBD1 aligns across 7 bases. In germline, CDR1 is SGHRS, CDR2 YFSETQ. There are 15 residues in the CDR3. J lost 3 bases, V lost 6 bases, and 9 bases had no gene match. CDR3 DNA sequence: TGCGCCAGCATGGACAGGTCAAGAGGTGGAAACACCATATATTTT. It is translated as CASMDRSRGGNTIYF.

This chain links TRBV28 with TRBJ1-6, with 7 bases matching TRBD1. Germline CDR1 and CDR2: MDHEN and SYDVKM. The CDR3 runs 15 residues. After removal of 5 bases from V and 7 bases from J, the junction contained 8 bases not matched to a gene. The CDR3 loop is CASSKLGQDNSPLHF. Written as DNA, the CDR3 is TGTGCCAGCAGTAAGCTTGGACAGGACAATTCACCCCTCCACTTT. Complete variable domain (other parts from reference TRBV28 and TRBJ1-6): DVKVTQSSRYLVKRTGEKVFLECVQDMDHENMFWYRQDPGLGLRLIYFSYDVKMKEKGDIPEGYSVSREKKERFSLILESASTNQTSMYLCASSKLGQDNSPLHFGNGTRLTVT.

V is TRBV3-1 (or the pseudogene TRBV3-2) and J is TRBJ2-6; TRBD1 matches 9 bases. This CDR3 spans 16 amino acids. Germline V gene lookup returns CDR1 LGHDT and CDR2 YNNKEL (reference sequence). Trimming removed 5 bases from V and 0 bases from J; junction bases left unmatched: 2. The CDR3 DNA reads as TGTGCCAGCAGCGGGACAGGGAGCTCTGGGGCCAACGTCCTGACTTTC. Protein sequence: CASSGTGSSGANVLTF.